Listed below are T cell receptor beta chains from one sample, sequenced in a study of vaccination effects on CD4 cells after COVID-19. No antigens are known for them. Profiled with immunoSEQ multiplex PCR; TCRdb holds only in-frame clones, not every one. The table includes fewer than 75,000 clones, 78% detected once. Sequenced material: CD4+ T cells from PBMCs cultured without peptide, taken after COVID-19 vaccination. The receptors originated from a human donor who received a COVID-19 vaccine. Both conserved end residues are part of each CDR3. The order of the fields is CDR3 protein, CDR3 DNA, V gene, clone size, D gene, J gene. The D gene is left open where the match is weak. A row's size may be missing; if present it is once, few, many or a size class.

CDR3 protein: CASSFYTGGLMNTEAFF; CDR3 DNA: TGTGCCAGCAGTTTTTACACAGGGGGCCTTATGAACACTGAAGCTTTCTTT; V gene: TRBV27; clone size: .; D gene: TRBD1; J gene: TRBJ1-1
CDR3 protein: CASSSTKGASAGYTF; CDR3 DNA: TGTGCCAGCAGCTCGACTAAGGGGGCGAGTGCTGGCTACACCTTC; V gene: TRBV7-6; clone size: .; D gene: TRBD1; J gene: TRBJ1-2
CDR3 protein: CASRIGGEFEAFF; CDR3 DNA: TGTGCCAGCAGAATTGGGGGGGAGTTTGAAGCTTTCTTT; V gene: TRBV12-3/TRBV12-4; clone size: .; D gene: .; J gene: TRBJ1-1
CDR3 protein: CASSPPGLAGGLSGETQYF; CDR3 DNA: TGTGCCAGCTCACCCCCGGGACTAGCGGGGGGGCTGTCCGGAGAGACCCAGTACTTC; V gene: TRBV18; clone size: .; D gene: TRBD2; J gene: TRBJ2-5
CDR3 protein: CASAPRGLYYSPLHF; CDR3 DNA: TGCGCCAGCGCCCCGCGGGGTCTGTATTATTCACCCCTCCACTTT; V gene: TRBV4-1; clone size: .; D gene: .; J gene: TRBJ1-6
CDR3 protein: CAIRSDSNYGYTF; CDR3 DNA: TGTGCCATCAGATCGGACAGTAACTATGGCTACACCTTC; V gene: TRBV10-3; clone size: few; D gene: .; J gene: TRBJ1-2
CDR3 protein: CASSESGVSGTSDTQYF; CDR3 DNA: TGTGCCAGCAGTGAATCGGGGGTTAGCGGGACCTCAGATACGCAGTATTTT; V gene: TRBV25-1; clone size: .; D gene: TRBD2; J gene: TRBJ2-3
CDR3 protein: CASSLGGGRGGDTQYF; CDR3 DNA: TGTGCCAGCAGCCTCGGTGGCGGGAGGGGGGGAGATACGCAGTATTTT; V gene: TRBV3-1/TRBV3-2; clone size: .; D gene: TRBD2; J gene: TRBJ2-3
CDR3 protein: CASSLASRTPNTGELFF; CDR3 DNA: TGTGCCAGCAGCTTGGCATCGCGAACCCCTAACACCGGGGAGCTGTTTTTT; V gene: TRBV5-4; clone size: once; D gene: .; J gene: TRBJ2-2
CDR3 protein: CASSPGGGQPQHF; CDR3 DNA: TGTGCCAGCAGCCCAGGGGGCGGACAGCCCCAGCATTTT; V gene: TRBV6-5; clone size: .; D gene: TRBD1; J gene: TRBJ1-5
CDR3 protein: CASSLRGNTGEKLFF; CDR3 DNA: TGTGCCAGCAGCTTGAGGGGCAACACGGGGGAAAAACTGTTTTTT; V gene: TRBV7-2; clone size: .; D gene: .; J gene: TRBJ1-4
CDR3 protein: CASSHGRVNTGELFF; CDR3 DNA: TGTGCCAGCAGCCACGGACGGGTGAACACCGGGGAGCTGTTTTTT; V gene: TRBV7-8; clone size: once; D gene: .; J gene: TRBJ2-2
CDR3 protein: CASSPGQRLLYEQYF; CDR3 DNA: TGTGCCAGCAGCCCCGGACAGCGCCTACTCTACGAGCAGTACTTC; V gene: TRBV6-6; clone size: .; D gene: .; J gene: TRBJ2-7
CDR3 protein: CASSSFTGNTEAFF; CDR3 DNA: TGTGCCAGCAGTTCCTTCACGGGGAACACTGAAGCTTTCTTT; V gene: TRBV28; clone size: .; D gene: .; J gene: TRBJ1-1
CDR3 protein: CASSHGGVNTEAFF; CDR3 DNA: TGTGCCAGCAGCCACGGGGGGGTGAACACTGAAGCTTTCTTT; V gene: TRBV3-1/TRBV3-2; clone size: once; D gene: .; J gene: TRBJ1-1
CDR3 protein: CSVRDREDGANVLTF; CDR3 DNA: TGCAGCGTACGGGACAGGGAAGACGGGGCCAACGTCCTGACTTTC; V gene: TRBV29-1; clone size: .; D gene: TRBD1; J gene: TRBJ2-6
CDR3 protein: CASRPREWDTDTQYF; CDR3 DNA: TGTGCCAGCAGGCCCCGGGAGTGGGACACAGATACGCAGTATTTT; V gene: TRBV2; clone size: .; D gene: .; J gene: TRBJ2-3
CDR3 protein: CSASIRTAPGNTIYF; CDR3 DNA: TGCAGTGCTAGTATTAGGACAGCTCCCGGAAACACCATATATTTT; V gene: TRBV20-1; clone size: .; D gene: .; J gene: TRBJ1-3
CDR3 protein: CASSPRINYGYTF; CDR3 DNA: TGTGCCAGCAGCCCGCGGATTAACTATGGCTACACCTTC; V gene: TRBV7-2; clone size: .; D gene: .; J gene: TRBJ1-2
CDR3 protein: CASSERGRGTDTQYF; CDR3 DNA: TGTGCCAGCAGTGAACGAGGGAGGGGCACAGATACGCAGTATTTT; V gene: TRBV2; clone size: .; D gene: TRBD2; J gene: TRBJ2-3
CDR3 protein: CASSLADYGQPQHF; CDR3 DNA: TGTGCCAGCAGCTTAGCGGATTATGGACAGCCCCAGCATTTT; V gene: TRBV7-9; clone size: .; D gene: .; J gene: TRBJ1-5
CDR3 protein: CATSDTQGQETQYF; CDR3 DNA: TGTGCCACCAGTGATACCCAGGGCCAAGAGACCCAGTACTTC; V gene: TRBV24-1; clone size: .; D gene: .; J gene: TRBJ2-5
CDR3 protein: CASSITSNRVDYGYTF; CDR3 DNA: TGTGCCAGCAGCATCACTAGCAACAGGGTAGACTATGGCTACACCTTC; V gene: TRBV5-4; clone size: few; D gene: .; J gene: TRBJ1-2
CDR3 protein: CASSSTDYTQYF; CDR3 DNA: TGTGCCAGCAGCTCGACTGACTATACGCAGTATTTT; V gene: TRBV5-4; clone size: .; D gene: .; J gene: TRBJ2-3
CDR3 protein: CASSVGTREKLFF; CDR3 DNA: TGTGCCAGCAGTGTCGGAACGAGGGAAAAACTGTTTTTT; V gene: TRBV28; clone size: .; D gene: .; J gene: TRBJ1-4
CDR3 protein: CASRARTGANTIYF; CDR3 DNA: TGTGCCAGCAGAGCCCGGACAGGGGCAAACACCATATATTTT; V gene: TRBV28; clone size: .; D gene: TRBD1; J gene: TRBJ1-3
CDR3 protein: CASSKGTSPHEQFF; CDR3 DNA: TGTGCCAGCAGCAAAGGCACTAGCCCCCATGAGCAGTTCTTC; V gene: TRBV21-1; clone size: .; D gene: .; J gene: TRBJ2-1
CDR3 protein: CASSQEVGGTDRRGKNEQFF; CDR3 DNA: TGCGCCAGCAGCCAAGAAGTGGGGGGGACCGACAGGAGGGGAAAAAATGAGCAGTTCTTC; V gene: TRBV4-1; clone size: .; D gene: .; J gene: TRBJ2-1
CDR3 protein: CASGSSGGGAYNEQFF; CDR3 DNA: TGTGCCAGCGGATCTAGCGGAGGCGGGGCCTACAATGAGCAGTTCTTC; V gene: TRBV2; clone size: .; D gene: TRBD2; J gene: TRBJ2-1
CDR3 protein: CASSSQREVPSNEQFF; CDR3 DNA: TGTGCCAGCAGTTCCCAGCGGGAGGTTCCTAGCAATGAGCAGTTCTTC; V gene: TRBV6-5; clone size: .; D gene: TRBD2; J gene: TRBJ2-1
CDR3 protein: CASSIFSRWGRVSDSPEKLFF; CDR3 DNA: TGTGCCAGTAGTATCTTCTCTCGGTGGGGCAGGGTCTCCGATTCGCCTGAAAAACTGTTTTTT; V gene: TRBV19; clone size: .; D gene: .; J gene: TRBJ1-4
CDR3 protein: CAWSKGHPNAEQYF; CDR3 DNA: TGTGCCTGGAGTAAGGGACACCCCAACGCCGAGCAGTACTTC; V gene: TRBV30; clone size: .; D gene: .; J gene: TRBJ2-7
CDR3 protein: CASSLSLGVNTEAFF; CDR3 DNA: TGTGCCAGCAGTTTATCACTCGGGGTAAACACTGAAGCTTTCTTT; V gene: TRBV27; clone size: .; D gene: .; J gene: TRBJ1-1
CDR3 protein: CASRADRDYNSPLHF; CDR3 DNA: TGTGCCAGCAGGGCTGACAGGGACTATAATTCACCCCTCCACTTT; V gene: TRBV25-1; clone size: .; D gene: TRBD1; J gene: TRBJ1-6
CDR3 protein: CASTNSGETQYF; CDR3 DNA: TGTGCCAGCACCAACTCGGGAGAGACCCAGTACTTC; V gene: TRBV28; clone size: .; D gene: .; J gene: TRBJ2-5
CDR3 protein: CASSDEGQKQFF; CDR3 DNA: TGTGCCAGCAGTGACGAGGGACAAAAGCAGTTCTTC; V gene: TRBV6-4; clone size: few; D gene: .; J gene: TRBJ2-1
CDR3 protein: CASSLVGYTEAFF; CDR3 DNA: TGTGCCAGCAGCTTAGTCGGGTACACTGAAGCTTTCTTT; V gene: TRBV7-2; clone size: .; D gene: .; J gene: TRBJ1-1
CDR3 protein: CASRRSGLFGYTF; CDR3 DNA: TGCGCCAGCAGGAGGAGCGGCCTTTTTGGCTACACCTTC; V gene: TRBV5-1; clone size: .; D gene: .; J gene: TRBJ1-2
CDR3 protein: CASSSGVRLSLGARYGYTF; CDR3 DNA: TGTGCCAGCAGCTCAGGGGTCCGTCTTTCCCTGGGAGCGCGCTATGGCTACACCTTC; V gene: TRBV9; clone size: .; D gene: .; J gene: TRBJ1-2
CDR3 protein: CASSVAPSGSYEQYF; CDR3 DNA: TGTGCCAGCAGCGTAGCACCCTCCGGCTCCTACGAGCAGTACTTC; V gene: TRBV9; clone size: .; D gene: .; J gene: TRBJ2-7
CDR3 protein: CASSLWTGAMNTEAFF; CDR3 DNA: TGTGCCAGCAGTCTCTGGACAGGCGCGATGAACACTGAAGCTTTCTTT; V gene: TRBV27; clone size: .; D gene: TRBD1; J gene: TRBJ1-1
CDR3 protein: CASSPVPGNTIYF; CDR3 DNA: TGTGCCAGCAGCCCAGTACCTGGAAACACCATATATTTT; V gene: TRBV7-9; clone size: once; D gene: .; J gene: TRBJ1-3